This T cell receptor beta chain came from a study of chemoradiotherapy in HPV16-positive cancers. Study details: Candidate HPV-specific clones and shared TCR motifs came from two HPV16-positive patients.

Findings of the study overall: Candidate HPV-specific clones and E7-related TCR motifs grew in tumor during treatment. Functional assays defining HPV-specific T cells used only a couple of HPV16-positive patients.

With regard to this clone: No antigen is known for it.

CDR3 length: 14 amino acids. Per germline, CDR1 MNHEY and CDR2 SVGAGI. Trimming stripped 7 bases from V and 3 bases from J, with 16 bases between. The table came from immunoSEQ multiplex PCR; TCRdb's copy has only in-frame clones and leaves some out. The sample includes about 39,000 clones, more than 75% of them seen just once. This receptor was taken from a human donor with HPV-associated anogenital cancer. The chain has TRBV6-5 and TRBJ2-7; D assignment may be TRBD1 or TRBD2 (6 bases each). This specimen consisted of blood, obtained from a patient who underwent chemoradiotherapy. The CDR3, as DNA: TGTGCCAGCAAATTCGGGGGCCCCTACTACGAGCAGTACTTC. It specifies CASKFGGPYYEQYF.